Listed here are 27 T cell receptor beta chains from one sample, sequenced in a study of cytomegalovirus exposure and HLA in healthy donors. The primer mix had 60 Vbeta and 13 Jbeta primers. The method was immunoSEQ multiplex PCR; TCRdb's version includes in-frame clones alone and lacks a portion of them. The table has roughly 62,000 clones, just under 75% seen once; the top ten hold roughly 5.3%. Sequencing input: PBMCs. These receptor sequences come from a woman in her twenties or thirties in good health and CMV-seronegative.

The chain has TRBV11-3 and TRBJ2-2; D remains unclear. Germline V gene sequence: CDR1 SGHNT, CDR2 YENEEA. Trimming removed 4 bases at V and 7 bases at J, with 4 bases between. The CDR3 has 11 residues. Here the CDR3 reads CASSSRGELFF. The CDR3 region has the DNA TGTGCCAGCAGCTCGCGCGGGGAGCTGTTTTTT.

The chain has TRBV19 and TRBJ1-1, with 8 bases that match TRBD1. Germline lookup yields CDR1 LNHDA and CDR2 SQIVND (reference sequence). With V trimmed by 5 bases and J by 1 base, 3 bases remained unmatched. The CDR3 consists of 14 residues. CDR3 coding DNA: TGTGCCAGTAGTGTCGGACAGGGGAACACTGAAGCTTTCTTT. Residues: CASSVGQGNTEAFF.

Comment on this clone: The sample has other DNA sequences that encode this CDR3 too. CDR3 sequence (DNA): TGTGCCAGTAACCACAGGGGGGAGGGTCAGCCCCAGCATTTT. Its protein product is CASNHRGEGQPQHF. The rearrangement uses TRBV19 and TRBJ1-5; TRBD1 matches 8 bases. Unmatched junction bases numbered 8, after V lost 7 bases and J lost 6 bases. The CDR3 runs 14 residues. Germline CDR1 reads LNHDA; CDR2 reads SQIVND (reference sequence).

The CDR3 spells CASSPWGGLAGAHNEQFF. DNA of the CDR3: TGTGCCAGCAGCCCCTGGGGCGGACTAGCGGGAGCCCACAATGAGCAGTTCTTC. This chain links TRBV13 with TRBJ2-1; 13 bases fit TRBD2. J gave up 5 bases and V 5 bases, and 12 bases lay outside the gene matches. CDR3 length: 18 amino acids. Germline CDR1 reads PRHDT; CDR2 reads FYEKMQ (reference sequence).

The chain employs TRBV9 and TRBJ2-1, with D maybe TRBD1 (5 bases). Trimming removed 4 bases from V and 4 bases from J, with 9 bases in between. The CDR3 length is 13 residues. Germline V gene lookup returns CDR1 SGDLS and CDR2 YYNGEE. Written as DNA, the CDR3 is TGTGCCAGCAGCTCCCGGACATACAATGAGCAGTTCTTC. Its translation: CASSSRTYNEQFF. Drawing the rest from reference TRBV9 and TRBJ2-1, the complete variable domain is DSGVTQTPKHLITATGQRVTLRCSPRSGDLSVYWYQQSLDQGLQFLIQYYNGEERAKGNILERFSAQQFPDLHSELNLSSLELGDSALYFCASSSRTYNEQFFGPGTRLTVL.

This clone was seen a handful of times. V usage is TRBV5-4 and J usage is TRBJ2-7, with D perhaps matching TRBD2 (5 bases). V lost 7 bases and J lost 6, with 20 bases in between. Germline CDR1 is SGHNT and CDR2 is YYREEE (reference sequence). The CDR3 has 14 residues. In DNA, the CDR3 is TGTGCCAGCGGTCCGACACGGACGGGGTCCGAGCAGTACTTC. Translating it yields CASGPTRTGSEQYF. Combining the CDR3 with reference TRBV5-4 and TRBJ2-7 gives the whole variable domain ETGVTQSPTHLIKTRGQQVTLRCSSQSGHNTVSWYQQALGQGPQFIFQYYREEENGRGNFPPRFSGLQFPNYSSELNVNALELDDSALYLCASGPTRTGSEQYFGPGTRLTVT.

As concerns this clone: The sample holds other DNA sequences that translate to the same CDR3. V is TRBV28 and J is TRBJ2-1; TRBD2 matches at 9 bases. Germline-derived CDR1 and CDR2 are MDHEN and SYDVKM. The length of the CDR3 is 16 residues. Trimming removed 6 bases from V and 5 bases from J; junction bases left unmatched: 11. DNA for the CDR3: TGTGCCAGCAGCCTCCCAGGGCTAGCGGGAAACAATGAGCAGTTCTTC. It yields the protein CASSLPGLAGNNEQFF.

The V gene is TRBV5-1, the J gene TRBJ2-2; 7 bases match TRBD1. The CDR3 is 14 amino acids. Germline V CDR1 and CDR2: SGHRS, YFSETQ. The trim removed 5 bases at V and 2 bases at J, leaving 3 bases unmatched. This CDR3 is CASRGTANTGELFF. The CDR3 DNA reads TGCGCCAGCAGAGGGACAGCTAACACCGGGGAGCTGTTTTTT.

The count of this clone is one. The J gene is TRBJ2-5, the V gene TRBV9; 7 bases fit TRBD1. This CDR3 is built from 14 residues. The germline V gene encodes CDR1 SGDLS and CDR2 YYNGEE. J gave up 5 bases and V 4 bases, and 8 bases lay outside the gene matches. CDR3 loop: CASSPRGFEETQYF. The CDR3 DNA is TGTGCCAGCAGCCCCAGGGGGTTTGAGGAGACCCAGTACTTC.

V is TRBV18 and J is TRBJ1-4, with 7 nucleotides matching TRBD1. After removal of 3 bases from V and 8 bases from J, the junction contained 3 bases not matched to a gene. The CDR3 has 13 residues. The germline CDR1 and CDR2 sequences are KGHSH and LQKENI. The CDR3 DNA follows: TGTGCCAGCTCACCCCCAGGGGGGGAAAAACTGTTTTTT. Protein sequence: CASSPPGGEKLFF.

The chain employs TRBV25-1 and TRBJ1-4, with D tentatively TRBD1 (5 bases). The CDR3 is 14 residues long. Germline loops: CDR1 MGHDK, CDR2 SYGVNS. V dropped 1 base and J dropped 8 bases, with 11 bases sitting between them. In DNA form, the CDR3 reads TGTGCCAGCAGTGAATCGGGGGGAGGGGAAAAACTGTTTTTT. Protein product: CASSESGGGEKLFF. Variable domain in full (rest from reference TRBV25-1 and TRBJ1-4): EADIYQTPRYLVIGTGKKITLECSQTMGHDKMYWYQQDPGMELHLIHYSYGVNSTEKGDLSSESTVSRIRTEHFPLTLESARPSHTSQYLCASSESGGGEKLFFGSGTQLSVL.

This sequence joins TRBV4-1 and TRBJ2-7, with D unresolved. Germline lookup yields CDR1 MGHRA and CDR2 YSYEKL. The CDR3 runs 13 residues. The V and J ends lost 3 bases and 4 bases respectively, with 10 bases between them. DNA for the CDR3: TGCGCCAGCAGCCAGGGCATAGTTTACGAGCAGTACTTC. It is translated as CASSQGIVYEQYF.

The sample holds a few counts of this clone. The chain couples TRBV4-3 to TRBJ1-4; no definite D call. The CDR3 is 15 residues long. CDR1 LGHNA and CDR2 YSLEER come from the germline V gene. The V end was cut by 1 base, the J end by 5 bases, with 11 bases between. The CDR3 is CASSQGVGGNEKLFF. CDR3 DNA: TGCGCCAGCAGCCAAGGGGTCGGAGGCAATGAAAAACTGTTTTTT.

The rearrangement joins TRBV7-9 to TRBJ2-1; 7 bases line up with TRBD2. The CDR3 sequence is 14 residues long. The V gene's germline CDR1 is SEHNR and CDR2 FQNEAQ (reference sequence). V was pared by 5 bases and J by 4 bases, with 5 bases of the junction left unmatched. In DNA, the CDR3 is TGTGCCAGCAGCCCTAGCGGCGGTTACAATGAGCAGTTCTTC. Its protein product is CASSPSGGYNEQFF.

V usage is TRBV11-2 and J usage is TRBJ1-5; D is unresolved. The germline gives CDR1 SGHAT, CDR2 FQNNGV. The CDR3 contains 13 residues. V was cut by 2 bases and J by 2 bases, with 4 bases left in between. CDR3 amino acids: CASSLFGNQPQHF. The CDR3, as DNA: TGTGCCAGCAGCTTATTCGGCAATCAGCCCCAGCATTTT. The full variable domain, rest sourced from reference TRBV11-2 and TRBJ1-5, is EAGVAQSPRYKIIEKRQSVAFWCNPISGHATLYWYQQILGQGPKLLIQFQNNGVVDDSQLPKDRFSAERLKGVDSTLKIQPAKLEDSAVYLCASSLFGNQPQHFGDGTRLSIL.

The rearrangement uses TRBV7-9 and TRBJ1-5, with TRBD1 matching 11 bases. The CDR3 is 15 amino acids. The V segment lost 5 bases and the J segment 5 bases; nucleotides outside the gene matches: 5. CDR1 is SEHNR and CDR2 is FQNEAQ in the germline V gene (reference sequence). As DNA, the CDR3 is TGTGCCAGCAGCACTGGACAGGGGGCGTATCAGCCCCAGCATTTT. As protein: CASSTGQGAYQPQHF.

The genes are TRBV21-1 and TRBJ2-5; the table calls TRBD1, which could not be checked here. TRBV21-1 is a pseudogene locus. This CDR3 spans 13 amino acids. This CDR3 reads CASSNGRGETQYF. CDR3 DNA sequence: TGTGCCAGCAGCAACGGCAGGGGAGAGACCCAGTACTTC.

The CDR3 coding sequence is TGTGCCAGCAGCCCCGGGACTAGCGACTACAATGAGCAGTTCTTC. Encoded protein: CASSPGTSDYNEQFF. The genes are TRBV7-9 and TRBJ2-1; 10 bases match TRBD2. After removal of 5 bases from V and 3 bases from J, the junction contained 4 bases not matched to a gene. Germline V gene data show CDR1 as SEHNR and CDR2 as FQNEAQ (reference sequence). This CDR3 has 15 residues.

CDR3 DNA sequence: TGTGCCAGCAGTGAAAAGGGGGACGTCTACGAGCAGTACTTC. Translation: CASSEKGDVYEQYF. This chain joins TRBV6-1 and TRBJ2-7; maybe TRBD1 (6 bases). In germline, CDR1 is MNHNS, CDR2 SASEGT. The CDR3 runs 14 residues. V was trimmed by 2 bases and J by 3 bases, leaving 11 bases between them.

This chain uses TRBV28 with TRBJ1-1, with D tentatively TRBD1 (5 bases). Trimming took off 6 bases at V and 1 base at J, with 12 bases between the two ends. The germline V gene encodes CDR1 MDHEN and CDR2 SYDVKM. CDR3 size: 14 residues. DNA for the CDR3: TGTGCCAGCAGCTCAGATGGACAGAACACTGAAGCTTTCTTT. Translation: CASSSDGQNTEAFF.

The chain is built from TRBV19 and TRBJ2-3; a possible D gene is TRBD1 (6 bases). Trimming took off 5 bases at V and 0 bases at J, with 9 bases between the two ends. This CDR3 is 14 amino acids long. Germline assignment: CDR1 LNHDA and CDR2 SQIVND (reference sequence). The CDR3 here is CASSGQISTDTQYF. The CDR3 DNA is TGTGCCAGTAGTGGACAGATTAGCACAGATACGCAGTATTTT.

The rearrangement links TRBV7-9 to TRBJ1-3; a weak D match, TRBD1 (5 bases). This CDR3 has 15 amino acids. CDR1 SEHNR and CDR2 FQNEAQ come from the germline V gene (reference sequence). V was shortened by 0 bases and J by 3 bases, with 9 bases between the two germline ends. CDR3 region: CASSLAAGYGNTIYF. CDR3 nucleotide sequence: TGTGCCAGCAGCTTAGCGGCAGGGTATGGAAACACCATATATTTT.

The V gene is TRBV7-3, the J gene TRBJ1-1; maybe TRBD1 (5 bases). The V end lost 1 base, the J end lost 0 bases, and 9 bases lay between the germline ends. Germline V CDR1 and CDR2: SGHTA, FQGTGA. The CDR3 covers 15 residues. Here the CDR3 reads CASSLIAGLNTEAFF. The CDR3 nucleotides read TGTGCCAGCAGCTTAATCGCAGGGCTGAACACTGAAGCTTTCTTT.

V and J are TRBV6-1 and TRBJ2-3; TRBD2 matches at 14 bases. This CDR3 spans 18 amino acids. The junction had 7 bases not matched to a gene; V was cut back by 3 bases and J by 2 bases. Germline V gene data show CDR1 as MNHNS and CDR2 as SASEGT. The CDR3 is CASSEGGGLAGVTDTQYF. The CDR3 nucleotides read TGTGCCAGCAGTGAGGGGGGGGGACTAGCGGGAGTCACAGATACGCAGTATTTT.

This chain connects TRBV13 to TRBJ2-1; 13 bases agree with TRBD2. This CDR3 spans 16 amino acids. Losses at the gene ends were 5 bases for V and 5 bases for J; bases not matched to a gene: 6. Germline CDR1 and CDR2: PRHDT and FYEKMQ (reference sequence). The CDR3 protein is CASSPRTSGSDNEQFF. CDR3 bases: TGTGCCAGCAGCCCCCGGACTAGCGGGAGCGACAATGAGCAGTTCTTC.

The chain links TRBV7-9 to TRBJ1-3; possible D gene TRBD1, 5 bases. The V gene's germline CDR1 is SEHNR and CDR2 FQNEAQ (reference sequence). The CDR3 is 18 amino acids. Trimming took off 1 base at V and 0 bases at J, with 16 bases between the two ends. The CDR3 loop reads CASSLVRDFFLSGNTIYF. The CDR3 DNA is TGTGCCAGCAGCTTAGTGCGGGACTTTTTTCTCTCTGGAAACACCATATATTTT.

The CDR3 region is CASSDSIPGEQFF. CDR3 coding DNA: TGTGCCAGCAGTGACTCGATTCCGGGTGAGCAGTTCTTC. The J gene is TRBJ2-1, the V gene TRBV6-4; unclear D gene. CDR1 is MRHNA and CDR2 is SNTAGT in the germline V gene. This CDR3 is built from 13 residues. Between the trimmed V and J ends, which lost 0 bases and 9 bases, there was a span of 9 bases.